One TCR beta chain is described in this entry. The data derive from a study of CD8 T cells in Susac syndrome. Random hexamers were used to reverse transcribe the RNA input (roughly 0.5 to 1 ug). TCRdb reanalysed the immunoSEQ multiplex PCR reads using MiXCR and keeps one entry per CDR3 protein. Among some 95,000 distinct CDR3 sequences listed, approximately 92% were seen once. CDR3 size: 11 residues. V gave up 2 bases and J gave up 9 bases, with 6 bases separating them. Germline V lookup: CDR1 SGHRS, CDR2 YFSETQ. The healthy controls were matched to patients by age and sex. Specimen: CD8+ T cells from PBMCs. The sequence derives from a human donor in good health. The chain carries TRBV5-1 and TRBJ2-1; D unresolved. Here the CDR3 DNA reads TGCGCCAGCAGCTTCAGAGGTGAGCAGTTCTTC. It translates to CASSFRGEQFF. Using reference TRBV5-1 and TRBJ2-1 for the parts outside the CDR3, the full variable domain is KAGVTQTPRYLIKTRGQQVTLSCSPISGHRSVSWYQQTPGQGLQFLFEYFSETQRNKGNFPGRFSGRQFSNSRSEMNVSTLELGDSALYLCASSFRGEQFFGPGTRLTVL.